Following are 11 T cell receptor beta chains from one sample sequenced in a study of CD8 T cells in ankylosing spondylitis. In TCRdb, the 5' RACE reads were re-called with MiXCR into one record per CDR3 protein. The sample contains 200,000 or so distinct CDR3 sequences, roughly 18% of which appear only once. Sequencing was performed on blood, either unsorted or a sorted T cell fraction (not recorded which). These receptors originate from a male donor between 5 and 29 years old with ankylosing spondylitis or in good health (not recorded which).

In this sample, this clonotype turned up many times. The J gene is TRBJ2-5, the V gene TRBV7-6; TRBD2 might be the D (5 bases). The CDR3 sequence is 15 residues long. Germline lookup yields CDR1 SGHVS and CDR2 FNYEAQ. The ends were cut back, 2 bases at V and 2 bases at J, with 12 bases in the middle. The CDR3 DNA reads TGTGCCAGCAGCTTACGGACTTCAACTCAAGAGACCCAGTACTTC. This gives the protein CASSLRTSTQETQYF.

The V call is TRBV20-1, the J call TRBJ2-1; 7 nucleotides agree with TRBD2. The germline CDR1 and CDR2 sequences are DFQATT and SNEGSKA (reference sequence). The CDR3 covers 16 residues. The V segment lost 0 bases and the J segment 6 bases; nucleotides outside the gene matches: 11. CDR3 DNA: TGCAGTGCTAGAGATGTGTGGGAGGGCCTGGGCAATGAGCAGTTCTTC. This gives the protein CSARDVWEGLGNEQFF.

This clonotype was seen a single time. V is TRBV5-1 and J is TRBJ2-5; no firm D call. The germline V gene encodes CDR1 SGHRS and CDR2 YFSETQ. Trimming removed 4 bases at V and 5 bases at J, with 9 bases between. The CDR3 has 12 amino acids. The CDR3 DNA reads as TGCGCCAGCAGCAAAGCACGGGAGACCCAGTACTTC. Translation: CASSKARETQYF.

The chain joins TRBV27 to TRBJ2-1; maybe TRBD1 (5 bases). CDR3 length equals 11 residues. V was trimmed by 6 bases and J by 6 bases, leaving 6 bases between them. Germline V gives CDR1 MNHEY, CDR2 SMNVEV (reference sequence). The CDR3 protein is CASRTANEQFF. The DNA of the CDR3 is TGTGCCAGCAGGACAGCCAATGAGCAGTTCTTC.

This clonotype has a count of ten or more. This rearrangement joins TRBV5-1 to TRBJ2-7; D is unresolved. Germline-derived CDR1 and CDR2 are SGHRS and YFSETQ. Trimming pared 0 bases from V and 6 bases from J, leaving 7 bases between. The CDR3 is 12 residues long. Here the CDR3 reads CASSLEGGEQYV. Here the CDR3 DNA reads TGCGCCAGCAGCTTGGAAGGCGGCGAGCAGTACGTC.

The table lists this clonotype with many counts. The chain uses TRBV11-2 and TRBJ2-1, with 12 bases aligning to TRBD2. Germline CDR1 and CDR2: SGHAT and FQNNGV. CDR3 length: 17 residues. Unmatched junction bases numbered 10, after V lost 1 base and J lost 9 bases. The CDR3 reads CASSLAPGTSGLGEQFF. The CDR3 DNA reads as TGTGCCAGCAGCTTAGCACCCGGGACTAGCGGGCTCGGTGAGCAGTTCTTC.

This clonotype was observed at least ten times. The gene calls are TRBV5-5 and TRBJ1-5, with 8 bases lining up with TRBD1. CDR1 SGHKS and CDR2 YYEKEE come from the germline V gene (reference sequence). Losses at the gene ends were 4 bases for V and 4 bases for J; bases not matched to a gene: 7. The CDR3 sequence is 15 residues long. Here the CDR3 reads CASSQGNRGNQPQHF. DNA for the CDR3: TGTGCCAGCAGCCAAGGGAACAGGGGGAATCAGCCCCAGCATTTT.

This clonotype was counted ten times or more. This sequence joins TRBV28 and TRBJ2-5; 7 nucleotides agree with TRBD1. The CDR3 covers 14 residues. Looked up from germline, CDR1 is MDHEN and CDR2 is SYDVKM. V lost 7 bases to trimming and J lost 3 bases; unmatched junction nucleotides: 8. The CDR3 here is CASTLSDRKETQYF. CDR3 DNA sequence: TGTGCCAGCACCCTCTCGGACAGGAAAGAGACCCAGTACTTC.

The sample holds many counts of this clonotype. The chain has TRBV15 and TRBJ1-4; tentatively, D is TRBD1 (5 bases). Germline assignment: CDR1 LNHNV and CDR2 YYDKDF (reference sequence). This CDR3 contains 15 residues. V lost 5 bases and J 5 bases, leaving 15 bases between the germline ends. The CDR3 sequence is CATSDRDLRNEKLFF. Written as DNA, the CDR3 is TGTGCCACCAGCGACCGGGACCTGAGGAATGAAAAACTGTTTTTT.

The CDR3 region has the DNA TGTGCCAGCAGCCATAGCTCCGAGGAGGAGACCCAGTACTTC. It is translated as CASSHSSEEETQYF. The chain recombines TRBV12-3 or TRBV12-4 with TRBJ2-5; D call uncertain. CDR3 length equals 14 residues. V lost 6 bases to trimming and J lost 5 bases, with 16 bases between them.

This clonotype appeared many times. The V and J genes are TRBV7-6 and TRBJ2-7; D not certain. The CDR3 has 14 amino acids. Germline CDR1 SGHVS, CDR2 FNYEAQ. The V end was cut by 5 bases, the J end by 1 base, with 12 bases between. As DNA, the CDR3 is TGTGCCAGCAGCAAGATAGTAGGGTCCTACGAGCAGTACTTC. Translation gives CASSKIVGSYEQYF.